The 17 T cell receptor beta chains below were found in one sample sequenced in a study of control samples from healthy donors and cancer patients. Repertoires were generated with immunoSEQ multiplex PCR, while TCRdb's copy carries only in-frame clones and drops some. Of 350,000 to 450,000 clones listed, approximately 92% are singletons. Material for sequencing was PBMCs. These receptors came from a man aged 40-49 years with head and neck cancer.

This clone was recorded only once. This chain uses TRBV11-1 with TRBJ2-3; perhaps TRBD2 as D (6 bases). Between the trimmed V and J ends, which lost 0 bases and 4 bases, there was a span of 11 bases. In germline, CDR1 is SGHAT, CDR2 FQDESV (reference sequence). The CDR3 spans 15 residues. The CDR3 DNA is TGTGCCAGCAGCTTAGCTCCCTGGGGGGCAGATACGCAGTATTTT. Amino acids: CASSLAPWGADTQYF.

V and J are TRBV6-1 and TRBJ1-5, with a tentative D call TRBD1 (5 bases). The V and J ends lost 3 bases and 7 bases respectively, with 10 bases between them. The CDR3 extends over 13 amino acids. The germline V gene has CDR1 MNHNS and CDR2 SASEGT. CDR3 protein: CASSDGGAQPQHF. The CDR3 nucleotides read TGTGCCAGCAGTGATGGGGGAGCGCAGCCCCAGCATTTT.

V gene TRBV15 combines with J gene TRBJ1-1, with a weak D call TRBD1 (5 bases). Trimming stripped 6 bases from V and 5 bases from J, with 10 bases between. CDR3 size: 12 residues. CDR1 and CDR2 (germline): LNHNV, YYDKDF (reference sequence). The CDR3 DNA reads TGTGCCACCAGTTGGGGCTCAACTGAAGCTTTCTTT. Its protein is CATSWGSTEAFF. The full variable domain, rest sourced from reference TRBV15 and TRBJ1-1, is DAMVIQNPRYQVTQFGKPVTLSCSQTLNHNVMYWYQQKSSQAPKLLFHYYDKDFNNEADTPDNFQSRRPNTSFCFLDIRSPGLGDTAMYLCATSWGSTEAFFGQGTRLTVV.

The rearrangement joins TRBV12-5 to TRBJ1-5; 12 bases agree with TRBD1. The CDR3 contains 17 residues. Germline V gene data show CDR1 as LGHNT and CDR2 as FRNRAP. With 6 bases clipped from V and 4 bases from J, the junction kept 10 bases outside the gene matches. The CDR3 loop reads CASGPRDRGQGNQPQHF. The DNA of the CDR3 is TGTGCTAGTGGCCCCCGGGACAGGGGGCAAGGGAATCAGCCCCAGCATTTT.

This clone was observed once. The V gene is TRBV10-3, the J gene TRBJ2-7; possible D gene TRBD2, 6 bases. V was cut by 0 bases and J by 5 bases, with 14 bases left in between. The CDR3 is made up of 15 amino acids. Germline CDR1 is ENHRY and CDR2 is SYGVKD. The CDR3 sequence: CAISESATRRDEQYF. The CDR3 DNA follows: TGTGCCATCAGTGAGTCTGCGACTAGAAGGGACGAGCAGTACTTC.

The chain employs TRBV5-6 and TRBJ1-2, with D unclear. The length of the CDR3 is 14 residues. Trimming cost V 1 base and J 4 bases, with 11 bases left between them. The germline V gene encodes CDR1 SGHDT and CDR2 YYEEEE. The CDR3 nucleotides read TGTGCCAGCAGCTTGCCCCCGCCGGCCTATGGCTACACCTTC. Translated, it gives CASSLPPPAYGYTF.

The V and J genes are TRBV18 and TRBJ2-7; D assignment may be TRBD1 or TRBD2 (6 bases each). Germline V gives CDR1 KGHSH, CDR2 LQKENI. The CDR3 has 16 residues. Deletions cut 2 bases from V and 3 bases from J, with 17 bases between. As DNA, the CDR3 is TGTGCCAGCTCACCAATAGCGGCAGGGGCCAACTACGAGCAGTACTTC. Its protein product is CASSPIAAGANYEQYF.

The rearrangement uses TRBV6-1 and TRBJ1-2, with TRBD1 matching over 7 bases. The CDR3 has 14 amino acids. Germline trimming cut 2 bases from V and 8 bases from J; bases unmatched to any gene: 8. Germline V gene data show CDR1 as MNHNS and CDR2 as SASEGT. Written as DNA, the CDR3 is TGTGCCAGCAGTGAATTTGACAGGGCCAGGGGCTACACCTTC. As protein: CASSEFDRARGYTF.

This clone has only a few counts. The rearrangement links TRBV2 to TRBJ1-4; D is ambiguous. CDR1 SNHLY and CDR2 FYNNEI come from the germline V gene. V lost 0 bases and J lost 3, with 8 bases in between. The CDR3 covers 15 residues. The CDR3 region has the DNA TGTGCCAGCAGTGAAGCTACAGCGGCTAATGAAAAACTGTTTTTT. This codes for CASSEATAANEKLFF.

This clone was seen only once. This chain joins TRBV28 and TRBJ1-2; 8 nucleotides agree with TRBD1. V lost 5 bases, J lost 6 bases, and 8 bases stayed unmatched. This CDR3 is built from 14 residues. Germline V lookup: CDR1 MDHEN, CDR2 SYDVKM. The CDR3: CASSLPDRGNGYTF. CDR3 DNA sequence: TGTGCCAGCAGTCTACCTGACAGGGGAAATGGCTACACCTTC.

This chain connects TRBV4-3 to TRBJ2-1; maybe TRBD2 (6 bases). V lost 0 bases to trimming and J lost 9 bases, with 9 bases between them. Germline CDR1 and CDR2: LGHNA and YSLEER. The CDR3 totals 13 residues. The CDR3 region has the DNA TGCGCCAGCAGCCAAGACGGCGGGACTGAGCAGTTCTTC. Amino acids: CASSQDGGTEQFF.

The chain is built from TRBV7-9 and TRBJ2-2, with D possibly matching TRBD2 (5 bases). Germline CDR1 is SEHNR and CDR2 is FQNEAQ (reference sequence). The CDR3 extends over 15 amino acids. V was shortened by 5 bases and J by 3 bases, with 13 bases between the two germline ends. In DNA form, the CDR3 reads TGTGCCAGCAGCCCAAAGGCTAGCCACACCGGGGAGCTGTTTTTT. This encodes CASSPKASHTGELFF.

The chain combines TRBV5-4 with TRBJ1-2; perhaps TRBD1 as D (6 bases). Trimming pared 4 bases from V and 2 bases from J, leaving 9 bases between. The CDR3 consists of 13 residues. CDR1 and CDR2 from the germline V gene are SGHNT and YYREEE (reference sequence). The CDR3 nucleotides read TGTGCCAGCAGCGCACAGGGAAACTATGGCTACACCTTC. As protein: CASSAQGNYGYTF.

This rearrangement joins TRBV19 to TRBJ1-6; TRBD1 aligns across 8 bases. The junction had 9 bases not matched to a gene; V was cut back by 6 bases and J by 14 bases. This CDR3 has 13 amino acids. Germline V gives CDR1 LNHDA, CDR2 SQIVND (reference sequence). CDR3 DNA: TGTGCCAGTAGGGTCGCAGGGGGCATCTCCCTCCACTTT. Translating gives CASRVAGGISLHF.

This clone was detected only a few times. CDR3 nucleotides: TGCGCCAGCAGCCAAGATTATGGGATTGGCTACACCTTC. This gives the protein CASSQDYGIGYTF. This chain connects TRBV4-1 to TRBJ1-2; D ambiguous. Trimming removed 0 bases from V and 7 bases from J, with 9 bases in between. Germline lookup yields CDR1 MGHRA and CDR2 YSYEKL. The CDR3 is 13 amino acids.

This rearrangement joins TRBV30 to TRBJ2-7, with 8 bases aligning to TRBD2. The CDR3 runs to 11 residues. V trimming: 4 bases; J trimming: 9 bases; junction bases outside the gene matches: 5. Germline V gene data show CDR1 as GTSNPN and CDR2 as SVGIG (reference sequence). The DNA of the CDR3 is TGTGCCTGGAACCCGGGGGGGAGGCAGTACTTC. It encodes CAWNPGGRQYF.

This clone showed up just once. As DNA, the CDR3 is TGTGCCAGTAGTCTGGGACTAGCGGGAGAGGCAGATACGCAGTATTTT. Its protein is CASSLGLAGEADTQYF. The chain carries TRBV19 and TRBJ2-3; TRBD2 matches at 14 bases. The CDR3 length is 16 residues. Germline trimming cut 5 bases from V and 4 bases from J; bases unmatched to any gene: 5. Germline lookup yields CDR1 LNHDA and CDR2 SQIVND (reference sequence). Complete variable domain (other parts from reference TRBV19 and TRBJ2-3): DGGITQSPKYLFRKEGQNVTLSCEQNLNHDAMYWYRQDPGQGLRLIYYSQIVNDFQKGDIAEGYSVSREKKESFPLTVTSAQKNPTAFYLCASSLGLAGEADTQYFGPGTRLTVL.